The 23 T cell receptor beta chains below come from one sample, sequenced in a study of blood T cell repertoires in COVID-19. TCRdb's copy holds only in-frame clones and misses some; the assay was immunoSEQ multiplex PCR. Of about 210,000 clones listed, roughly 90% are singletons. Sequenced sample: peripheral blood. The receptors stem from a woman in her seventies with acute or convalescent COVID-19.

V gene TRBV6-6 combines with J gene TRBJ2-2, with D perhaps matching TRBD1 (5 bases). In germline, CDR1 is MNHNY, CDR2 SVGAGI (reference sequence). The CDR3 is 13 amino acids. Trimming took off 6 bases at V and 4 bases at J, with 9 bases between the two ends. CDR3 sequence reads: CASSSGFTGELFF. CDR3 DNA: TGTGCCAGCAGCTCAGGGTTCACCGGGGAGCTGTTTTTT.

The chain uses TRBV2 and TRBJ2-3; D is possibly TRBD2 (6 bases). Deletions cut 7 bases from V and 2 bases from J, with 13 bases between. CDR1 and CDR2 (germline): SNHLY, FYNNEI. The CDR3 loop spans 14 amino acids. CDR3 DNA: TGTGCCAGCACCTTGACTAGGTACACAGATACGCAGTATTTT. Its protein is CASTLTRYTDTQYF. Supplemented by reference TRBV2 and TRBJ2-3, the full variable domain reads EPEVTQTPSHQVTQMGQEVILRCVPISNHLYFYWYRQILGQKVEFLVSFYNNEISEKSEIFDDQFSVERPDGSNFTLKIRSTKLEDSAMYFCASTLTRYTDTQYFGPGTRLTVL.

The chain carries TRBV5-1 and TRBJ1-4; D might be TRBD1 (5 bases). V lost 3 bases and J lost 5, with 14 bases in between. CDR1 is SGHRS, CDR2 YFSETQ, per germline. The CDR3 totals 15 residues. The CDR3 nucleotides are TGCGCCAGCAGCTATGGCAGGGTTCCAAATGAAAAACTGTTTTTT. It yields the protein CASSYGRVPNEKLFF.

The chain is built from TRBV14 and TRBJ1-1; 7 bases are shared with TRBD1. The CDR3 contains 15 residues. Trimming took 1 base from V and 4 from J; bases not matched to a gene: 6. Per germline, CDR1 SGHDN and CDR2 FVKESK. CDR3: CASSQGLRTGTEAFF. CDR3 nucleotide sequence: TGTGCCAGCAGCCAAGGTTTAAGGACAGGCACTGAAGCTTTCTTT.

The chain carries TRBV11-2 and TRBJ1-4; the D is unclear. Germline loops: CDR1 SGHAT, CDR2 FQNNGV. CDR3 length equals 15 residues. V shed 6 bases and J shed 10 bases, with 21 bases lying between them. CDR3 nucleotides: TGTGCCAGCAGTCGTGATGGAGCCCGAGAGGGAAAACTGTTTTTT. Translating it yields CASSRDGAREGKLFF.

The chain joins TRBV28 to TRBJ1-5; D may be TRBD1 (5 bases). CDR3 length: 13 residues. Trimming left V 5 bases short and J 10 bases short, with 15 bases between. Germline V gene data show CDR1 as MDHEN and CDR2 as SYDVKM. The CDR3 DNA is TGTGCCAGCAGTGCTCCAGGGTCTCGTCCCCAGCATTTT. The encoded protein is CASSAPGSRPQHF.

The chain uses TRBV3-1 (or the pseudogene TRBV3-2) and TRBJ1-5, with 9 bases matching TRBD1. The ends lost 4 bases at V and 1 base at J; junction bases unmatched: 8. CDR1 LGHDT and CDR2 YNNKEL come from the germline V gene (reference sequence). There are 17 residues in the CDR3. In nucleotides, the CDR3 is TGTGCCAGCAGCCTCAGGTCCGGGACAGGGAGCAATCAGCCCCAGCATTTT. Its protein is CASSLRSGTGSNQPQHF.

This chain uses TRBV5-4 with TRBJ1-1; D is unclear. CDR3 length equals 15 residues. Trimming took 2 bases from V and 1 from J, leaving 12 bases between them. CDR1 is SGHNT and CDR2 is YYREEE in the germline V gene (reference sequence). The CDR3 is CASSFPRGSNTEAFF. For the CDR3, the DNA is TGTGCCAGCAGCTTCCCCCGAGGGTCGAACACTGAAGCTTTCTTT.

This chain joins TRBV18 and TRBJ2-3; TRBD2 agrees at 10 bases. CDR1 is KGHSH and CDR2 is LQKENI in the germline V gene. This CDR3 is built from 18 residues. The ends lost 2 bases at V and 3 bases at J; junction bases unmatched: 11. The CDR3 here is CASSPFGGTSVRTDTQYF. The CDR3 DNA reads TGTGCCAGCTCACCATTTGGCGGGACTAGCGTGAGGACAGATACGCAGTATTTT.

This chain uses TRBV5-1 with TRBJ2-1; no clear D. V was shortened by 7 bases and J by 1 base, with 12 bases between the two germline ends. CDR3 size: 14 residues. The germline V gene encodes CDR1 SGHRS and CDR2 YFSETQ. The CDR3 DNA reads TGCGCCAGCCGCACGGGTAATTCCTACAATGAGCAGTTCTTC. Protein: CASRTGNSYNEQFF.

The V call is TRBV28, the J call TRBJ2-7; 7 bases agree with TRBD1. The CDR3 is made up of 15 amino acids. V was clipped by 3 bases and J by 1 base; unmatched bases: 6. The germline V gene has CDR1 MDHEN and CDR2 SYDVKM. DNA for the CDR3: TGTGCCAGCAGTTTGTCCGGGACAGCGTCCTACGAGCAGTACTTC. This codes for CASSLSGTASYEQYF.

The chain combines TRBV18 with TRBJ2-2; maybe TRBD1 (6 bases). Germline CDR1 and CDR2: KGHSH and LQKENI. This CDR3 comprises 16 residues. V was pared by 1 base and J by 5 bases, with 14 bases between. CDR3 DNA: TGTGCCAGCTCACCACTTTGGGGGCGGATGACCGGGGAGCTGTTTTTT. Protein product: CASSPLWGRMTGELFF.

The rearrangement links TRBV4-1 to TRBJ2-1; D unresolved. The CDR3 is made up of 14 amino acids. With 4 bases removed from V and 0 bases from J, the gap between germline ends came to 7 bases. Germline CDR1 and CDR2: MGHRA and YSYEKL. In DNA form, the CDR3 reads TGCGCCAGCAGCCCCCGGGTCTCCTACAATGAGCAGTTCTTC. This encodes CASSPRVSYNEQFF.

The J gene is TRBJ2-2, the V gene TRBV11-2; 8 nucleotides agree with TRBD2. Per the germline V gene, CDR1 is SGHAT and CDR2 is FQNNGV. J lost 7 bases, V lost 5 bases, and 12 bases had no gene match. The CDR3 is 16 amino acids. Here the CDR3 reads CASSPEGDSGIGELFF. CDR3 sequence (DNA): TGTGCCAGCAGCCCCGAGGGCGATAGCGGGATCGGGGAGCTGTTTTTT.

This chain connects TRBV5-1 to TRBJ2-1; TRBD2 is a possible D gene (7 bases). The germline gives CDR1 SGHRS, CDR2 YFSETQ. Trimming removed 4 bases from V and 2 bases from J, with 16 bases in between. The CDR3 totals 16 residues. The CDR3 DNA is TGCGCCAGCAGCACCGTGTGGCGGGGGCCCTACAATGAGCAGTTCTTC. Translation gives CASSTVWRGPYNEQFF.

The chain has TRBV12-3 or TRBV12-4 and TRBJ1-4; the D is unclear. Trimming removed 3 bases at V and 7 bases at J, with 3 bases between. The CDR3 extends over 11 amino acids. DNA for the CDR3: TGTGCCAGCAGTTTCGGTGAAAAACTGTTTTTT. Its protein is CASSFGEKLFF.

The J gene is TRBJ2-5, the V gene TRBV6-6; 11 nucleotides line up with TRBD2. This CDR3 has 16 amino acids. The germline V gene has CDR1 MNHNY and CDR2 SVGAGI (reference sequence). J was trimmed by 4 bases and V by 5 bases; bases with no gene match: 9. This CDR3 is CASSQSSGRAGETQYF. The DNA of the CDR3 is TGTGCCAGCAGTCAGAGTAGCGGGAGGGCCGGAGAGACCCAGTACTTC.

V and J are TRBV7-8 and TRBJ2-7; D uncertain. This CDR3 spans 14 amino acids. The V end lost 1 base, the J end lost 2 bases, and 9 bases lay between the germline ends. Germline V gene data show CDR1 as SGHVS and CDR2 as FQNEAQ. Written as DNA, the CDR3 is TGTGCCAGCAGCTTAGTTGCAGATACCTACGAGCAGTACTTC. Amino acids: CASSLVADTYEQYF.

The genes are TRBV19 and TRBJ2-3; D might be TRBD1 (5 bases). The CDR3 extends over 12 amino acids. The V gene lost 4 bases and the J gene lost 6 bases, with 8 bases spanning the gap. CDR1 is LNHDA and CDR2 is SQIVND in the germline V gene (reference sequence). As DNA, the CDR3 is TGTGCCAGTAGTAGACAGCCGGATACGCAGTATTTT. Translation gives CASSRQPDTQYF.

This chain joins TRBV10-1 and TRBJ2-1, with TRBD2 matching 7 bases. The germline V gene has CDR1 WNHNN and CDR2 SYGVQD (reference sequence). There are 15 residues in the CDR3. The junction had 8 bases not matched to a gene; V was cut back by 2 bases and J by 7 bases. The CDR3: CASSEVVGGKNEQFF. CDR3 sequence (DNA): TGCGCCAGCAGTGAGGTCGTCGGGGGGAAAAATGAGCAGTTCTTC.

This sequence joins TRBV3-1 (or the pseudogene TRBV3-2) and TRBJ1-6; TRBD1 is a possible D gene (5 bases). Trimming stripped 9 bases from V and 8 bases from J, with 14 bases between. CDR1 and CDR2 (germline): LGHDT, YNNKEL (reference sequence). The CDR3 runs to 13 residues. CDR3 sequence reads: CASNRKGDSPLHF. The CDR3 bases are TGTGCCAGTAACCGGAAAGGGGATTCACCCCTCCACTTT.

The rearrangement joins TRBV11-3 to TRBJ2-2; maybe TRBD2 (6 bases). Germline V gene data show CDR1 as SGHNT and CDR2 as YENEEA. This CDR3 region has 16 residues. The ends were cut back, 5 bases at V and 5 bases at J, with 18 bases in the middle. CDR3 amino acids: CASSRAWGGGTGELFF. CDR3 in DNA: TGTGCCAGCAGCCGAGCCTGGGGAGGCGGAACCGGGGAGCTGTTTTTT.

CDR3 sequence: CASSPPGDSNSYEQYF. CDR3 nucleotide sequence: TGTGCCAGCTCACCACCGGGGGACAGTAACTCCTACGAGCAGTACTTC. This sequence joins TRBV18 and TRBJ2-7; 7 bases match TRBD1. This CDR3 spans 16 amino acids. With 0 bases clipped from V and 0 bases from J, the junction kept 5 bases outside the gene matches. Germline V gene sequence: CDR1 KGHSH, CDR2 LQKENI.